Presented here are 32 T cell receptor beta chains from one specimen sequenced in a study of T cell repertoires in cytomegalovirus infection. TCRdb processed the reads anew with MiXCR; each CDR3 protein has one entry. The data hold a few hundred thousand distinct CDR3 sequences, with 25% to 30% observed a single time. These receptors' targets are unknown. This specimen consisted of cultured PBMCs, obtained from culture after CMV antigen stimulation. The receptor source for this set is a human donor in good health (CMV status not recorded). Some clones in this sample may be carry-over from other donors' samples.

This chain links TRBV12-3 or TRBV12-4 with TRBJ1-5; D may be TRBD1 (6 bases). Trimming left V 8 bases short and J 2 bases short, with 16 bases between. The CDR3 is made up of 15 amino acids. CDR3 sequence (DNA): TGTGCCAGCGTGCGGGCGGGGGCTGGCAATCAGCCCCAGCATTTT. This codes for CASVRAGAGNQPQHF.

This rearrangement joins TRBV7-3 to TRBJ1-2; D is undetermined. The V end lost 0 bases, the J end lost 3 bases, and 11 bases lay between the germline ends. CDR3 size: 15 residues. Germline V gene lookup returns CDR1 SGHTA and CDR2 FQGTGA. In nucleotides, the CDR3 is TGTGCCAGCAGCTTAACGGGTGGAACTGACTATGGCTACACCTTC. Its protein is CASSLTGGTDYGYTF.

Only a few counts were recorded for this clonotype. The V and J genes are TRBV20-1 and TRBJ1-2; D gene uncertain. The CDR3 runs 11 residues. V was cut by 5 bases and J by 3 bases, with 7 bases left in between. The germline CDR1 and CDR2 sequences are DFQATT and SNEGSKA (reference sequence). CDR3 bases: TGCAGTGCTCGGTGGGACTATGGCTACACCTTC. It is translated as CSARWDYGYTF.

In this sample, this clonotype turned up a few times. The chain combines TRBV10-3 with TRBJ2-5, with no clear D. Germline CDR1 and CDR2: ENHRY and SYGVKD. CDR3 length: 13 amino acids. Trimming removed 2 bases at V and 1 base at J, with 5 bases between. CDR3 DNA sequence: TGTGCCATCAGTGAGGCAGGCCAAGAGACCCAGTACTTC. This encodes CAISEAGQETQYF.

The chain recombines TRBV27 with TRBJ2-7; TRBD1 or TRBD2 may be the D gene (5 bases each). The CDR3 sequence is 16 residues long. Looked up from germline, CDR1 is MNHEY and CDR2 is SMNVEV (reference sequence). The V and J ends lost 5 bases and 5 bases respectively, with 22 bases between them. CDR3 residues: CASSPLLGTAGDEQYF. CDR3 bases: TGTGCCAGCAGTCCCCTCCTAGGGACCGCGGGCGACGAGCAGTACTTC.

This clonotype was picked up a small number of times. The chain uses TRBV7-8 and TRBJ2-1; 7 bases are shared with TRBD2. Germline CDR1 reads SGHVS; CDR2 reads FQNEAQ. The ends lost 3 bases at V and 7 bases at J; junction bases unmatched: 9. The CDR3 consists of 15 residues. The chain's CDR3 is CASSLVGRRGNEQFF. The CDR3 DNA follows: TGTGCCAGCAGCTTGGTCGGGAGGAGGGGTAATGAGCAGTTCTTC.

This clonotype was seen a handful of times. This chain links TRBV4-2 with TRBJ2-1; 8 positions agree with TRBD2. The CDR3 extends over 16 amino acids. The V and J ends lost 0 bases and 6 bases, in that order; junction bases with no gene match: 7. The germline V gene has CDR1 LGHNA and CDR2 YNFKEQ. In nucleotides, the CDR3 is TGTGCCAGCAGCCAAGAGGCGAGCGGGGGTGTCAATGAGCAGTTCTTC. Translated, it gives CASSQEASGGVNEQFF.

V gene TRBV6-6 combines with J gene TRBJ1-5; 7 bases are shared with TRBD1. J lost 0 bases, V lost 10 bases, and 9 bases had no gene match. CDR1 is MNHNY and CDR2 is SVGAGI in the germline V gene (reference sequence). The CDR3 sequence is 15 residues long. The CDR3 nucleotides read TGTGCCACAGGAGGGGGCTGGAATAGCAATCAGCCCCAGCATTTT. Translation gives CATGGGWNSNQPQHF.

Concerning this clonotype: Sequence at one end of the junction differs from germline and may be a read error. V is TRBV10-3 and J is TRBJ2-2; D unresolved. The CDR3 length is 13 residues. Germline values: CDR1 ENHRY, CDR2 SYGVKD. CDR3 bases: TGCCCCACTGTTTTCGCGAACACCGGGGAGCTGTTTTTT. Its translation is CPTVFANTGELFF.

This clonotype was counted ten times or more. V usage is TRBV6-5 and J usage is TRBJ2-1; TRBD2 agrees at 15 bases. V was clipped by 2 bases and J by 9 bases; unmatched bases: 8. Germline V CDR1 and CDR2: MNHEY, SVGAGI. This CDR3 comprises 17 residues. The chain's CDR3 is CASSYRRTSGGAGEQFF. The DNA of the CDR3 is TGTGCCAGCAGTTACCGACGGACTAGCGGGGGGGCTGGTGAGCAGTTCTTC.

This clonotype was observed a handful of times. The V call is TRBV6-5, the J call TRBJ2-5; D tentatively fits TRBD1 or TRBD2 (7 bases each). The CDR3 is 14 amino acids. Trimming pared 2 bases from V and 9 bases from J, leaving 16 bases between. Germline lookup yields CDR1 MNHEY and CDR2 SVGAGI. The CDR3 region has the DNA TGTGCCAGCAGTTACGGTCAGGGGGGGTTTGCCCAGTACTTC. It encodes CASSYGQGGFAQYF.

The chain recombines TRBV5-6 with TRBJ1-5, with no clear D. This CDR3 spans 15 amino acids. V lost 5 bases, J lost 6 bases, and 18 bases lay in between. Germline loops: CDR1 SGHDT, CDR2 YYEEEE. Here the CDR3 DNA reads TGTGCCAGCAGTTCTTATAGAGGAATGGCTCAGCCCCAGCATTTT. It specifies CASSSYRGMAQPQHF.

The chain recombines TRBV7-9 with TRBJ2-2; 8 nucleotides line up with TRBD1. The CDR3 extends over 15 amino acids. With V trimmed by 6 bases and J by 5 bases, 8 bases remained unmatched. Per germline, CDR1 SEHNR and CDR2 FQNEAQ (reference sequence). The CDR3 reads CASRHGTGKTGELFF. The CDR3 nucleotides read TGTGCCAGCAGACACGGGACAGGCAAAACCGGGGAGCTGTTTTTT.

In its sample, this clonotype was seen many times. The chain employs TRBV7-2 and TRBJ2-1; perhaps TRBD2 as D (5 bases). CDR1 and CDR2 from the germline V gene are SGHTA and FQGNSA. The CDR3 has 14 amino acids. V was pared by 5 bases and J by 6 bases, with 14 bases between. The CDR3 bases are TGTGCCAGCAGCCGCCTACTAGGGAGCAATGAGCAGTTCTTC. This gives the protein CASSRLLGSNEQFF.

J is TRBJ1-4 and V is TRBV4-2; D is ambiguous. This CDR3 is built from 16 residues. Germline V CDR1 and CDR2: LGHNA, YNFKEQ. V was pared by 1 base and J by 4 bases, with 13 bases between. Here the CDR3 DNA reads TGTGCCAGCAGCCAAGTTCTGACCCGTGGTAATGAAAAACTGTTTTTT. As protein: CASSQVLTRGNEKLFF.

This clonotype occurred a few times. The V call is TRBV7-1, the J call TRBJ1-4, with D perhaps TRBD1 (5 bases). TRBV7-1 is recorded as an ORF, its role being uncertain. V shed 3 bases and J shed 1 base, with 9 bases lying between them. CDR3 size: 15 residues. The CDR3 DNA is TGTGCCAGCAGCTCCCCAGGGAGAACTAATGAAAAACTGTTTTTT. Encoded protein: CASSSPGRTNEKLFF.

This clonotype was recorded many times. The rearrangement uses TRBV7-8 and TRBJ2-1; unclear D gene. CDR1 and CDR2 (germline): SGHVS, FQNEAQ. This CDR3 has 12 residues. V was clipped by 3 bases and J by 6 bases, with 6 bases between them. CDR3 sequence: CASSLTSNEQFF. The CDR3 DNA follows: TGTGCCAGCAGCTTGACCAGCAATGAGCAGTTCTTC.

This clonotype was picked up many times. The CDR3 reads CASRSTGGVTEAFF. CDR3 nucleotide sequence: TGTGCCAGCAGATCGACAGGGGGCGTAACTGAAGCTTTCTTT. This chain joins TRBV7-9 and TRBJ1-1; TRBD1 matches at 10 bases. The trim removed 6 bases at V and 5 bases at J, leaving 6 bases unmatched. CDR1 and CDR2 (germline): SEHNR, FQNEAQ (reference sequence). There are 14 residues in the CDR3.

This clonotype was detected a few times. The CDR3 nucleotides read TGTGCCAGCGGGCGGGGGGAATTCTGGGAGCAGTTCTTC. It translates to CASGRGEFWEQFF. This sequence joins TRBV7-6 and TRBJ2-1; 8 bases agree with TRBD2. The CDR3 runs to 13 residues. V shed 8 bases and J 10 bases; nucleotides not matched to a gene: 10. Germline assignment: CDR1 SGHVS and CDR2 FNYEAQ.

A few counts support this clonotype. The chain links TRBV20-1 to TRBJ1-6; D remains unclear. CDR1 is DFQATT and CDR2 is SNEGSKA in the germline V gene (reference sequence). The CDR3 has 12 amino acids. Deletions cut 0 bases from V and 8 bases from J, with 5 bases between. CDR3 amino acids: CSARDGDSPLHF. CDR3 coding DNA: TGCAGTGCTAGAGACGGGGATTCACCCCTCCACTTT.

The chain recombines TRBV12-3 or TRBV12-4 with TRBJ2-1; unclear D gene. The CDR3 contains 12 residues. Trimming cost V 5 bases and J 8 bases, with 10 bases left between them. The CDR3 DNA follows: TGTGCCAGCAGTCGATCTTCCCATGAGCAGTTCTTC. Translation: CASSRSSHEQFF.

The CDR3 coding sequence is TGCAGCGTTGGGGGAGACTACAATGAGCAGTTCTTC. Amino acid sequence: CSVGGDYNEQFF. J is TRBJ2-1 and V is TRBV29-1; D is perhaps TRBD2 (5 bases). Germline V gives CDR1 SQVTM, CDR2 ANQGSEA. Trimming removed 4 bases at V and 3 bases at J, with 7 bases between. This CDR3 region has 12 residues.

This clonotype was picked up a small number of times. V is TRBV19 and J is TRBJ2-7; the D is unclear. Trimming stripped 6 bases from V and 0 bases from J, with 12 bases between. The CDR3 has 14 residues. From germline, CDR1 is LNHDA and CDR2 SQIVND (reference sequence). For the CDR3, the DNA is TGTGCCAGTAGAACCATGGCCGGCTCCTACGAGCAGTACTTC. Translating gives CASRTMAGSYEQYF. Drawing the rest from reference TRBV19 and TRBJ2-7, the complete variable domain is DGGITQSPKYLFRKEGQNVTLSCEQNLNHDAMYWYRQDPGQGLRLIYYSQIVNDFQKGDIAEGYSVSREKKESFPLTVTSAQKNPTAFYLCASRTMAGSYEQYFGPGTRLTVT.

This clonotype came up a few times. The V gene is TRBV15, the J gene TRBJ1-2; D is unresolved. Trimming removed 0 bases at V and 0 bases at J, with 11 bases between. Germline V gives CDR1 LNHNV, CDR2 YYDKDF (reference sequence). The CDR3 sequence is 16 residues long. CDR3 in DNA: TGTGCCACCAGCAGAGATTTAGTGGGGACTAACTATGGCTACACCTTC. Protein: CATSRDLVGTNYGYTF.

For this clonotype: With a much larger clone just one base away, this may be a read error. The rearrangement links TRBV7-2 to TRBJ2-7; unclear D gene. V dropped 7 bases and J dropped 2 bases, with 12 bases sitting between them. CDR3 length: 13 amino acids. Germline lookup yields CDR1 SGHTA and CDR2 FQGNSA. The CDR3 DNA is TGTGCCAGCACCTCCGGCGCCCCCTACGAGCAGTACTTC. It yields the protein CASTSGAPYEQYF.

The rearrangement joins TRBV5-1 to TRBJ2-5; the match to TRBD1 covers 8 bases. The CDR3 sequence is 14 residues long. Germline values: CDR1 SGHRS, CDR2 YFSETQ. The trim removed 6 bases at V and 3 bases at J, leaving 7 bases unmatched. CDR3 DNA: TGCGCCAGCATATCCGGGACAGGAGAAGAGACCCAGTACTTC. It translates to CASISGTGEETQYF.

This clonotype was seen many times. The V and J genes are TRBV7-2 and TRBJ2-7; no clear D gene. Looked up from germline, CDR1 is SGHTA and CDR2 is FQGNSA. This CDR3 has 13 residues. With 7 bases removed from V and 6 bases from J, the gap between germline ends came to 16 bases. The DNA for the CDR3 is TGTGCCAGCACCCCATTAGTATTCGGCGAGCAGTACTTC. Translation: CASTPLVFGEQYF.

Ten or more counts support this clonotype. The gene calls are TRBV12-3 or TRBV12-4 and TRBJ1-5; TRBD1 might be the D (5 bases). Trimming left V 2 bases short and J 3 bases short, with 20 bases between. This CDR3 has 18 amino acids. The CDR3 nucleotides read TGTGCCAGCAGTTTAAAGGGGCAGGGTGCCCGACACAATCAGCCCCAGCATTTT. Translating gives CASSLKGQGARHNQPQHF.

This clonotype was counted many times. The chain has TRBV7-6 and TRBJ1-1, with 7 bases lining up with TRBD1. This CDR3 has 14 amino acids. Germline V lookup: CDR1 SGHVS, CDR2 FNYEAQ. The V gene end was trimmed by 2 bases and the J gene end by 2 bases; junction bases not matched to a gene: 2. The CDR3 coding sequence is TGTGCCAGCAGCTTAAAAGGGGGCAACACTGAAGCTTTCTTT. It is translated as CASSLKGGNTEAFF.

This clonotype was counted a few times. This chain uses TRBV5-4 with TRBJ2-5; 7 bases map to TRBD2. The CDR3 has 15 residues. V was pared by 0 bases and J by 1 base, with 3 bases of the junction left unmatched. Germline lookup yields CDR1 SGHNT and CDR2 YYREEE (reference sequence). CDR3 in amino acids: CASSLESGVQETQYF. The CDR3 DNA reads as TGTGCCAGCAGCTTGGAGAGCGGGGTCCAAGAGACCCAGTACTTC.

The chain has TRBV27 and TRBJ2-1; D is ambiguous. Trimming left V 10 bases short and J 9 bases short, with 13 bases between. Germline CDR1 MNHEY, CDR2 SMNVEV (reference sequence). This CDR3 is 11 amino acids long. In DNA, the CDR3 is TGTGCCACAGAAGGGCCCACTGAGCAGTTCTTC. It codes for CATEGPTEQFF.

The chain recombines TRBV7-6 with TRBJ1-4; 7 bases fit TRBD1. CDR1 and CDR2 (germline): SGHVS, FNYEAQ. The trim removed 1 base at V and 8 bases at J, leaving 10 bases unmatched. The CDR3 is 16 amino acids. CDR3 residues: CASSLGQRGPGEKLFF. The CDR3 DNA sequence: TGTGCCAGCAGCTTAGGCCAGAGGGGGCCGGGAGAAAAACTGTTTTTT.